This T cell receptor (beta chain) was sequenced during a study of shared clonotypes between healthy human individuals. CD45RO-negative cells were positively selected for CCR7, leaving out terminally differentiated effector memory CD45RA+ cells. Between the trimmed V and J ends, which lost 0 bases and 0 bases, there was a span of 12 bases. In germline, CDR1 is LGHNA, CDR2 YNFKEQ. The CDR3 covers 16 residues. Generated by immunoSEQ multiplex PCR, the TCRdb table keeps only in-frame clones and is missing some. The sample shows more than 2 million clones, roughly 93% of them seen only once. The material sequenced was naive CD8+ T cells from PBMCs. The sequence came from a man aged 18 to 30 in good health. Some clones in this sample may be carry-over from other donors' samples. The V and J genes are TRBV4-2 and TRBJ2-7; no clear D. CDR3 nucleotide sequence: TGTGCCAGCAGCCAAGATCCGAGCTCGAGCTCCTACGAGCAGTACTTC. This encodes CASSQDPSSSSYEQYF.